Each of the 10 T cell receptor beta chains below was sequenced from the same sample in a study of OX40 agonist ivuxolimab in advanced cancers. TCRdb's copy holds only in-frame clones and misses some; the assay was immunoSEQ multiplex PCR. Of 60,000 or so clones listed, roughly 83% are singletons. The sample in question was CD4+ or CD8+ T cells sorted from blood, obtained in a trial of the OX40 agonist ivuxolimab. Receptors originate from an adult with an advanced solid tumor such as melanoma, head and neck, liver or kidney cancer.

The rearrangement uses TRBV9 and TRBJ2-7, with D perhaps given as TRBD1 or TRBD2 (5 bases each). This CDR3 is built from 15 residues. Germline loops: CDR1 SGDLS, CDR2 YYNGEE. V was trimmed by 0 bases and J by 4 bases, leaving 14 bases between them. This CDR3 is CASSVEAGRSYEQYF. The CDR3 region has the DNA TGTGCCAGCAGCGTAGAGGCAGGGAGATCGTACGAGCAGTACTTC.

There are a few counts of this clone. The CDR3 here is CASSELTGSGGYTF. For the CDR3, the DNA is TGTGCCAGCAGTGAACTAACAGGGTCAGGCGGCTACACCTTC. The chain joins TRBV6-1 to TRBJ1-2, with TRBD1 as a possible D gene (6 bases). Deletions cut 2 bases from V and 8 bases from J, with 15 bases between. This CDR3 region has 14 residues. In germline, CDR1 is MNHNS, CDR2 SASEGT.

CDR3 bases: TGTGCCAGCAGCCTTCCTGCTAGCGGGGGGACCGGGGAGCTGTTTTTT. This translates into CASSLPASGGTGELFF. The genes are TRBV5-4 and TRBJ2-2; 11 nucleotides match TRBD2. The CDR3 extends over 16 amino acids. Germline CDR1 reads SGHNT; CDR2 reads YYREEE (reference sequence). V gave up 4 bases and J gave up 5 bases; unmatched junction bases: 7.

V usage is TRBV27 and J usage is TRBJ2-7; TRBD1 is a possible D gene (7 bases). The germline V gene has CDR1 MNHEY and CDR2 SMNVEV (reference sequence). V was trimmed by 5 bases and J by 0 bases, leaving 17 bases between them. CDR3 length: 16 residues. CDR3 sequence reads: CASSPSRQGLSYEQYF. The CDR3 region has the DNA TGTGCCAGCAGTCCCTCGAGACAGGGACTCTCCTACGAGCAGTACTTC.

The chain recombines TRBV5-7 with TRBJ2-7; the match to TRBD1 covers 8 bases. TRBV5-7 is flagged as an ORF with uncertain function. The CDR3 is made up of 15 amino acids. Losses at the gene ends were 3 bases for V and 2 bases for J; bases not matched to a gene: 7. CDR3 bases: TGTGCCAGCAGCTCGCAGGGGGCGATAGCCTACGAGCAGTACTTC. It codes for CASSSQGAIAYEQYF.

The chain couples TRBV5-6 to TRBJ1-2; 7 bases agree with TRBD1. Trimming took 4 bases from V and 7 from J; bases not matched to a gene: 7. Germline values: CDR1 SGHDT, CDR2 YYEEEE. CDR3 length: 13 amino acids. The CDR3 spells CASSPPQGGGYTF. DNA of the CDR3: TGTGCCAGCAGCCCGCCCCAGGGGGGTGGCTACACCTTC.

J is TRBJ2-5 and V is TRBV5-4; 7 positions match TRBD2. Germline V gives CDR1 SGHNT, CDR2 YYREEE (reference sequence). The CDR3 covers 15 residues. J lost 5 bases, V lost 4 bases, and 11 bases had no gene match. Here the CDR3 reads CASSPTAGVGETQYF. DNA for the CDR3: TGTGCCAGCAGCCCCACTGCGGGGGTGGGGGAGACCCAGTACTTC.

The table lists this clone with a few counts. The chain has TRBV11-3 and TRBJ1-1; TRBD1 agrees at 7 bases. The CDR3 totals 15 residues. J gave up 3 bases and V 4 bases, and 8 bases lay outside the gene matches. Germline lookup yields CDR1 SGHNT and CDR2 YENEEA. The CDR3 bases are TGTGCCAGCAGCTCAAACCGACAGGGCTACACTGAAGCTTTCTTT. Translation gives CASSSNRQGYTEAFF.

The rearrangement joins TRBV2 to TRBJ2-3; D tentatively reads TRBD1 or TRBD2 (6 bases each). Germline CDR1 and CDR2: SNHLY and FYNNEI. CDR3 length: 14 residues. V gave up 4 bases and J gave up 3 bases, with 11 bases separating them. The chain's CDR3 is CASSGQGRTDTQYF. CDR3 nucleotide sequence: TGTGCCAGCAGTGGGCAGGGGAGGACAGATACGCAGTATTTT.

J is TRBJ2-7 and V is TRBV5-1; D call uncertain. This CDR3 has 12 residues. Looked up from germline, CDR1 is SGHRS and CDR2 is YFSETQ. Trimming took 4 bases from V and 4 from J, leaving 9 bases between them. In DNA, the CDR3 is TGCGCCAGCAGCCGCGACCTATACGAGCAGTACTTC. Residues: CASSRDLYEQYF.